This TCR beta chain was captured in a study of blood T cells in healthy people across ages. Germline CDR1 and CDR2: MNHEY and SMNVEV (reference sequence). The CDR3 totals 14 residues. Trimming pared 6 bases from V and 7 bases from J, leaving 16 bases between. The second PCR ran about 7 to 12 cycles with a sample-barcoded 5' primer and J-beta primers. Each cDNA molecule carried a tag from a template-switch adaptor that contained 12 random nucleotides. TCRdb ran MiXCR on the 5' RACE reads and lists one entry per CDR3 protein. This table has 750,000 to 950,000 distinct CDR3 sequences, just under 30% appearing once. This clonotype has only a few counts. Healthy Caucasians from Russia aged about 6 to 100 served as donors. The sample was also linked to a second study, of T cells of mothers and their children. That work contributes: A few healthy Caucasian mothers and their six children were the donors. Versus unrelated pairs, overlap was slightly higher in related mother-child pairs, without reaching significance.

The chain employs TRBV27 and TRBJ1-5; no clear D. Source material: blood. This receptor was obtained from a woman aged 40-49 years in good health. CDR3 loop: CASSPDGVGQPQHF. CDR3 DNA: TGTGCCAGCAGCCCGGACGGGGTTGGGCAGCCCCAGCATTTT.